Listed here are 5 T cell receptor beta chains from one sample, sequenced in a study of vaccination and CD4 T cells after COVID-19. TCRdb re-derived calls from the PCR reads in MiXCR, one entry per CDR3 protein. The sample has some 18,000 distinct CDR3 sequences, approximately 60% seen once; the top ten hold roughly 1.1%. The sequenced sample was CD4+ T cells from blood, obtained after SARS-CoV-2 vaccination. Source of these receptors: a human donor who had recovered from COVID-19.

CDR3 DNA sequence: TGCAGTGCCAAAGCCTCGGGTCAATATCAGCCCCAGCATTTT. Translated: CSAKASGQYQPQHF. The chain carries TRBV20-1 and TRBJ1-5; D unclear. The CDR3 spans 14 residues. Germline V gene data show CDR1 as DFQATT and CDR2 as SNEGSKA (reference sequence). Trimming removed 6 bases from V and 5 bases from J, with 17 bases in between.

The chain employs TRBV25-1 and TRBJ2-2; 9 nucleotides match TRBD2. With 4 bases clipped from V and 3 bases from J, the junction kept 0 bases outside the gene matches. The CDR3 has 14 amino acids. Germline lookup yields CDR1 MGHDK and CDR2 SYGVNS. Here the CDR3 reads CASSGTSDTGELFF. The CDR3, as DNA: TGTGCCAGCAGTGGGACTAGCGACACCGGGGAGCTGTTTTTT.

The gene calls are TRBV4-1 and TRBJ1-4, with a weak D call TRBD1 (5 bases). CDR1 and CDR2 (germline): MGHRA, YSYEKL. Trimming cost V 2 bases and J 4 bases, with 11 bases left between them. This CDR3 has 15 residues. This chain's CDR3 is CASSQTGTDNEKLFF. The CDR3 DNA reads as TGCGCCAGCAGCCAAACCGGGACTGATAATGAAAAACTGTTTTTT.

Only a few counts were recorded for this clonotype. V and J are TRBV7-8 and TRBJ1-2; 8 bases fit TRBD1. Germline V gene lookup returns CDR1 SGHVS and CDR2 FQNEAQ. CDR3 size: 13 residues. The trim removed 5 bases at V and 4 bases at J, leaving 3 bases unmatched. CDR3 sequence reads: CASSAGQGYGYTF. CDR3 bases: TGTGCCAGCAGCGCTGGACAGGGCTATGGCTACACCTTC.

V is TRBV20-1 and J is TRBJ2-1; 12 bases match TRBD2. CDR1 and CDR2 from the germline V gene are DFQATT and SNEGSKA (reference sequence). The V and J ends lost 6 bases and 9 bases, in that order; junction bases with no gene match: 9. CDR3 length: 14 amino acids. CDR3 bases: TGCAGTGCCTTTGGACTAGCGGGATCATTTGAGCAGTTCTTC. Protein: CSAFGLAGSFEQFF.